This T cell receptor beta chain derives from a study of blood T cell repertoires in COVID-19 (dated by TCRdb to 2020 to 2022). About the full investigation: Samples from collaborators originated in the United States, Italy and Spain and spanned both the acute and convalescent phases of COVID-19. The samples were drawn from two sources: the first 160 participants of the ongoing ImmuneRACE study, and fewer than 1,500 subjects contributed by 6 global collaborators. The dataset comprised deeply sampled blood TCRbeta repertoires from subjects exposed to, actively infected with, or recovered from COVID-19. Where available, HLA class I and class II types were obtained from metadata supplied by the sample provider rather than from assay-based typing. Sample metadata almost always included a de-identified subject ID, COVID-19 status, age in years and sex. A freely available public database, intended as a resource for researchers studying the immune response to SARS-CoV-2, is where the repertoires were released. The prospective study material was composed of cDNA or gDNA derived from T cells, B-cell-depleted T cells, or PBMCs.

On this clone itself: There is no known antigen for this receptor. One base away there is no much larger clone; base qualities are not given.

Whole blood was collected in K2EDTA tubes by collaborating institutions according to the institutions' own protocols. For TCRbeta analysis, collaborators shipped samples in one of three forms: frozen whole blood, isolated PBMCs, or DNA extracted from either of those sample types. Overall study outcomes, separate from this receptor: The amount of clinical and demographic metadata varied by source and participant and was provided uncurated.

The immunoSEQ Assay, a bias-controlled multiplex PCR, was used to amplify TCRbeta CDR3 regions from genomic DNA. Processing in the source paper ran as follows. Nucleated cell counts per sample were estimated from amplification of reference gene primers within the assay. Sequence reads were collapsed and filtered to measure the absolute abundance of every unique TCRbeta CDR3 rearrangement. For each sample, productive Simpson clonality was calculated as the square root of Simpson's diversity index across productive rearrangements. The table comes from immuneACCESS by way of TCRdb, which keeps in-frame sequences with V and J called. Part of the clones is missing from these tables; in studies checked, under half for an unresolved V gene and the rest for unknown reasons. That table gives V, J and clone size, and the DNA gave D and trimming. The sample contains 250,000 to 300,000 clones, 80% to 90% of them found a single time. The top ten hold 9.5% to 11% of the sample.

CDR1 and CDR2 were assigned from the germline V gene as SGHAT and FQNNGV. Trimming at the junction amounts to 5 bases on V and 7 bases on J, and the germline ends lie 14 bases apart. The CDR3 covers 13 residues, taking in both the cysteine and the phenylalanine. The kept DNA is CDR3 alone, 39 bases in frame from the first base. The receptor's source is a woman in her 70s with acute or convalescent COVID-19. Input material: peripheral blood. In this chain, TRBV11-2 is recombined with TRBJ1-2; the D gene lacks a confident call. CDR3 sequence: CASSPVREAGYTF. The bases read TGTGCCAGCAGCCCCGTACGGGAGGCTGGCTACACCTTC.